These 8 T cell receptor beta chains share one sample of origin, sequenced in a study of cytomegalovirus exposure and HLA in healthy donors. This PCR relied on a set of 60 Vbeta primers and 13 Jbeta primers. Generated by immunoSEQ multiplex PCR, the TCRdb table keeps only in-frame clones and is missing some. There are about 83,000 clones in the sample; 81% occur only once, and approximately 1.9% lies in the top ten. Sequenced material: PBMCs. Every receptor here comes from a woman aged 30 to 39 in good health and CMV-seronegative.

This clone was seen only a few times. V gene TRBV4-1 combines with J gene TRBJ2-7, with TRBD2 matching over 10 bases. The J segment lost 1 base and the V segment lost 1 base, leaving 7 bases of the junction unmatched. CDR3 length: 17 residues. Per germline, CDR1 MGHRA and CDR2 YSYEKL. CDR3 protein: CASSQVLWTSGSYEQYF. The CDR3 bases are TGCGCCAGCAGCCAAGTGCTTTGGACTAGCGGTTCCTACGAGCAGTACTTC.

V usage is TRBV9 and J usage is TRBJ2-3; TRBD2 matches 9 bases. V shed 1 base and J 4 bases; nucleotides not matched to a gene: 1. CDR1 and CDR2 (germline): SGDLS, YYNGEE. The CDR3 covers 14 residues. The CDR3 nucleotides are TGTGCCAGCAGCGTAACTAGCGGGCCAGATACGCAGTATTTT. Its protein product is CASSVTSGPDTQYF.

The chain is built from TRBV9 and TRBJ2-7, with 7 bases identical to TRBD2. The ends lost 0 bases at V and 6 bases at J; junction bases unmatched: 9. The CDR3 spans 15 residues. The V gene's germline CDR1 is SGDLS and CDR2 YYNGEE. CDR3 loop: CASSVEGSGHREQYF. The CDR3 nucleotides are TGTGCCAGCAGCGTAGAAGGTAGCGGGCATCGCGAGCAGTACTTC.

This clone was seen only once. At one end the junction does not follow the germline gene, possibly because of a read error. CDR3 sequence: CASSFGGANEKPFF. In nucleotides, the CDR3 is TGTGCCAGCAGCTTTGGTGGGGCTAATGAAAAACCGTTTTTT. V usage is TRBV5-4 and J usage is TRBJ1-4, with D possibly TRBD1 on 5 matching bases. The CDR3 length is 14 residues. Germline lookup yields CDR1 SGHNT and CDR2 YYREEE (reference sequence).

In its sample, this clone was seen once. The J gene is TRBJ2-7, the V gene TRBV5-5; 10 bases match TRBD1. Germline CDR1 and CDR2: SGHKS and YYEKEE (reference sequence). CDR3 length equals 15 residues. V was clipped by 1 base and J by 6 bases; unmatched bases: 7. The CDR3 loop reads CASSLYGTGVSEQYF. Here the CDR3 DNA reads TGTGCCAGCAGCTTGTATGGGACAGGGGTGAGCGAGCAGTACTTC.

The chain recombines TRBV7-2 with TRBJ2-7; 7 bases map to TRBD2. Germline-derived CDR1 and CDR2 are SGHTA and FQGNSA. V shed 8 bases and J 0 bases; nucleotides not matched to a gene: 7. This CDR3 is built from 14 residues. The CDR3 protein is CASGWGGTSYEQYF. For the CDR3, the DNA is TGTGCCAGCGGATGGGGGGGAACCTCCTACGAGCAGTACTTC. Using reference TRBV7-2 and TRBJ2-7 for the parts outside the CDR3, the full variable domain is GAGVSQSPSNKVTEKGKDVELRCDPISGHTALYWYRQSLGQGLEFLIYFQGNSAPDKSGLPSDRFSAERTGGSVSTLTIQRTQQEDSAVYLCASGWGGTSYEQYFGPGTRLTVT.

V and J are TRBV28 and TRBJ2-1; D unresolved. This CDR3 is 12 amino acids long. V was pared by 0 bases and J by 6 bases, with 3 bases between. Per germline, CDR1 MDHEN and CDR2 SYDVKM. The CDR3 sequence: CASSLWRNEQFF. The CDR3 DNA is TGTGCCAGCAGTTTATGGCGCAATGAGCAGTTCTTC.

V usage is TRBV19 and J usage is TRBJ2-1; 8 bases map to TRBD2. The CDR3 is made up of 14 amino acids. The junction had 9 bases not matched to a gene; V was cut back by 7 bases and J by 7 bases. Germline values: CDR1 LNHDA, CDR2 SQIVND (reference sequence). CDR3 sequence: CASNPAGAGNEQFF. The CDR3 DNA reads TGTGCCAGTAACCCAGCGGGAGCGGGAAATGAGCAGTTCTTC.